The source of this T cell receptor (beta chain) is a study of tumor-infiltrating lymphocytes in primary liver carcinoma. Background on the study: By surgical resection, the patients were treated for their primary liver carcinoma. Study results and caveats: Against blood, tumors held a significantly higher top-250-clone fraction (p = 0.039). It was tumor-adjacent and tumor-blood pairs that overlapped less than tumor region pairs did.

The authors took blood RNA from unsorted whole blood and also extracted germline DNA. With around 450 ng total RNA as template and a constant-region primer, TCR beta cDNA was made. Investigators got TCR beta libraries out of three nested multiplex PCR rounds, done with slightly modified ARM-PCR. Rounds one and two of PCR, each of around 9 cycles, were primed with TRBV1-TRBV30 forward primers and a C-beta reverse primer. One entry per CDR3 protein results from TCRdb running MiXCR on the multiplex PCR reads. Altogether fewer than 250,000 distinct CDR3 sequences are present, around 60% being singletons, with the ten largest covering about 7.1%. The CDR3 has 14 residues. Per germline, CDR1 MNHEY and CDR2 SVGAGI. Details on this clonotype: The antigen remains undetermined. With a much larger clone just one base away, this may be a read error.

This receptor was obtained from a woman aged 55 to 70 with primary liver carcinoma and hepatitis B virus infection. The sample comprised peripheral blood. V gene TRBV6-5 combines with J gene TRBJ2-1; D gene unclear. Here the CDR3 DNA reads TGTGTCAGCAGTTACTCGACACGTGACAATGAGCAGTTCTTC. Its translation: CVSSYSTRDNEQFF.